This paragraph covers one T cell receptor (beta chain) sequence. The CDR3 has 14 amino acids. The V gene end was trimmed by 6 bases and the J gene end by 14 bases; junction bases not matched to a gene: 8. Looked up from germline, CDR1 is SGHTA and CDR2 is FQGNSA. Study processing details: Reference gene primer amplification gave nucleated cell count estimates. Some clones are missing from TCRdb's copy, which holds only in-frame ones; the method was immunoSEQ multiplex PCR. V, J and clone size derive from that table, while D and trimming were established from the DNA sequence. The data show roughly 100,000 clones, over 70% seen once. The data were obtained in a study of blood T cell repertoires in COVID-19. Study-wide background: Acute and convalescent COVID-19 samples came from the United States, Italy and Spain.

The chain recombines TRBV7-2 with TRBJ2-2, with 14 bases lining up with TRBD2. This receptor was taken from a human donor in a cohort sampled during active or convalescent COVID-19. The sequenced sample was peripheral blood. The CDR3 nucleotides are TGTGCCAGCAGGCCCGGGACTAGCGGGGGCGTCCTGTTTTTT. This translates into CASRPGTSGGVLFF.